Following are 5 T cell receptor beta chains from one sample sequenced in a study of blood T cell repertoires in COVID-19. TCRdb keeps only in-frame clones here, not all; method: immunoSEQ multiplex PCR. There are some 120,000 clones in the sample; 65% to 90% occur only once, and 25% to 30% lies in the top ten. Source material: peripheral blood. Source of these receptors: a woman aged 80 or over with acute or convalescent COVID-19.

The rearrangement links TRBV15 to TRBJ1-4; maybe TRBD1 (6 bases). Germline assignment: CDR1 LNHNV and CDR2 YYDKDF (reference sequence). The CDR3 is made up of 15 amino acids. Deletions cut 1 base from V and 6 bases from J, with 12 bases between. Here the CDR3 reads CATSRVQGSDEKLFF. Written as DNA, the CDR3 is TGTGCCACCAGCAGAGTTCAGGGGTCGGATGAAAAACTGTTTTTT.

J is TRBJ2-3 and V is TRBV10-3; 10 nucleotides line up with TRBD2. With 4 bases clipped from V and 6 bases from J, the junction kept 4 bases outside the gene matches. This CDR3 spans 14 amino acids. Germline V gives CDR1 ENHRY, CDR2 SYGVKD. The CDR3 DNA follows: TGTGCCATCAGTGTGGCTAGCGGGGGTGATACGCAGTATTTT. Translation gives CAISVASGGDTQYF.

V and J are TRBV5-1 and TRBJ1-4, with D possibly matching TRBD1 (6 bases). The CDR3 runs to 15 residues. Per germline, CDR1 SGHRS and CDR2 YFSETQ. Trimming stripped 3 bases from V and 1 base from J, with 10 bases between. This chain's CDR3 is CASSSGDLTNEKLFF. The CDR3 DNA is TGCGCCAGCAGCTCAGGGGATTTAACTAATGAAAAACTGTTTTTT.

This clone was seen just once. This chain uses TRBV7-3 with TRBJ2-1; weak D call: TRBD2 (7 bases). From germline, CDR1 is SGHTA and CDR2 FQGTGA. Trimming stripped 3 bases from V and 9 bases from J, with 12 bases between. The CDR3 spans 13 residues. The CDR3: CASSFNREGEQFF. The CDR3, as DNA: TGTGCCAGCAGCTTTAACAGGGAGGGTGAGCAGTTCTTC.

This chain connects TRBV16 to TRBJ1-2, with TRBD1 as a possible D gene (5 bases). The CDR3 loop spans 13 amino acids. Germline V gene lookup returns CDR1 KGHSY and CDR2 FQNENV. V dropped 4 bases and J dropped 8 bases, with 14 bases sitting between them. The CDR3 loop is CASSPRRDDGYTF. The CDR3 bases are TGTGCCAGCAGCCCCCGCAGGGATGACGGCTACACCTTC.